The clone carrying this T cell receptor beta chain was picked up many times. Its antigen is as yet unknown. The data were obtained in a study of identical twins. There are 14 residues in the CDR3. Germline loops: CDR1 MNHEY, CDR2 SVGAGI. Trimming removed 2 bases at V and 5 bases at J, with 10 bases between. Study-wide points: Cross-sectional statistical analysis, not tracking of the same donors, underpinned the conclusions.

Template switching added a universal primer site, and cDNA bore unique molecular identifiers. TCRdb fed the 5' RACE reads into MiXCR, producing one record per CDR3 protein. The sample lists some 300,000 distinct CDR3 sequences, roughly 12% occurring once. The data also belong to a second study, concerning yellow fever vaccine responses in identical twins.

This rearrangement joins TRBV6-5 to TRBJ2-1, with no clear D. Specimen: CD8+ T cells sorted from blood. This TCR was sampled from a woman younger than 35 in good health. The CDR3 spells CASSYQYWDNEQFF. The CDR3, as DNA: TGTGCCAGCAGTTACCAGTACTGGGACAATGAGCAGTTCTTC.